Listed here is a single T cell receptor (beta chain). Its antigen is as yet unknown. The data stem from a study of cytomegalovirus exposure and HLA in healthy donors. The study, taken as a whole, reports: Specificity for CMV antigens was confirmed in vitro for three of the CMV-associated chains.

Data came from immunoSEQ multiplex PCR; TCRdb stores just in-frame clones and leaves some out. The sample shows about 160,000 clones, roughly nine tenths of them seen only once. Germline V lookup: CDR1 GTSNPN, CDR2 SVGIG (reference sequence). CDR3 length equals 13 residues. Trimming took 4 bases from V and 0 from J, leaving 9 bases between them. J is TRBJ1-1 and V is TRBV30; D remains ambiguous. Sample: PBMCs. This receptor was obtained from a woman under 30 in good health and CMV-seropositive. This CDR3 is CAWTTEMNTEAFF. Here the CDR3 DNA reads TGTGCCTGGACCACAGAAATGAACACTGAAGCTTTCTTT.